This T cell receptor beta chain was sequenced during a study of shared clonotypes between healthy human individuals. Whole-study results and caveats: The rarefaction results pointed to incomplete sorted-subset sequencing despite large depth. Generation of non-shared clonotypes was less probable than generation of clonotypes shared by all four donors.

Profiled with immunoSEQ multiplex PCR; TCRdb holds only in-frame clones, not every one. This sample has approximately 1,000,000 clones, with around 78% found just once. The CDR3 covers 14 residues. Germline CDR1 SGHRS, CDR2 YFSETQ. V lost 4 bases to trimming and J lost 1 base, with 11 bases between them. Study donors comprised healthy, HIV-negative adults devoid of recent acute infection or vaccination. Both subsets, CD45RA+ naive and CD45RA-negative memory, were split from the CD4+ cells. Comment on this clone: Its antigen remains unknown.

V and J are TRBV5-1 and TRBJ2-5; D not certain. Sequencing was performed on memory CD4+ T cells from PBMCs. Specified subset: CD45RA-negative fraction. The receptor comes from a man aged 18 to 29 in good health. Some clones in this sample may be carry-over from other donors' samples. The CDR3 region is CASSLGPSQETQYF. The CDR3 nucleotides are TGCGCCAGCAGCCTAGGACCCAGCCAAGAGACCCAGTACTTC.